One and the same sample provided the 20 T cell receptor beta chains below, sequenced in a study of blood T cell repertoires in COVID-19. Clones were read by immunoSEQ multiplex PCR, and TCRdb kept only the in-frame ones, dropping some. The sample gives some 260,000 clones, around 90% of which show up once; nearly 6.5% is in the top ten. The sample taken for sequencing was PBMCs or T cells enriched from blood (not recorded which). The receptor set was obtained from a woman aged 30 to 39 with acute COVID-19.

This sequence joins TRBV18 and TRBJ2-2, with TRBD2 matching over 12 bases. The CDR3 covers 17 residues. Germline lookup yields CDR1 KGHSH and CDR2 LQKENI. The V gene end was trimmed by 5 bases and the J gene end by 2 bases; junction bases not matched to a gene: 6. CDR3 in amino acids: CASSSTSGGLNTGELFF. Here the CDR3 DNA reads TGTGCCAGCTCATCGACTAGCGGGGGTCTTAACACCGGGGAGCTGTTTTTT.

The chain joins TRBV20-1 to TRBJ2-1; D call uncertain. This CDR3 region has 14 residues. V lost 3 bases, J lost 0 bases, and 9 bases lay in between. The germline gives CDR1 DFQATT, CDR2 SNEGSKA (reference sequence). The CDR3 DNA reads as TGCAGTGCTAGTACCGAGAACTCCTACAATGAGCAGTTCTTC. This encodes CSASTENSYNEQFF.

V and J are TRBV5-1 and TRBJ2-7, with D unresolved. The CDR3 has 12 residues. Germline V CDR1 and CDR2: SGHRS, YFSETQ. Trimming cost V 3 bases and J 1 base, with 5 bases left between them. CDR3 amino acids: CASSSQSYEQYF. The CDR3 DNA reads TGCGCCAGCAGCTCCCAGTCCTACGAGCAGTACTTC. The variable domain in full, completed from reference TRBV5-1 and TRBJ2-7, reads KAGVTQTPRYLIKTRGQQVTLSCSPISGHRSVSWYQQTPGQGLQFLFEYFSETQRNKGNFPGRFSGRQFSNSRSEMNVSTLELGDSALYLCASSSQSYEQYFGPGTRLTVT.

The rearrangement uses TRBV18 and TRBJ2-1; 10 bases align to TRBD2. The germline CDR1 and CDR2 sequences are KGHSH and LQKENI. After removal of 3 bases from V and 7 bases from J, the junction contained 3 bases not matched to a gene. This CDR3 is 14 amino acids long. For the CDR3, the DNA is TGTGCCAGCTCACCCACTAGCGGGACTAATGAGCAGTTCTTC. Translation: CASSPTSGTNEQFF.

This clone has only one observation. The chain couples TRBV5-1 to TRBJ1-1, with 9 bases aligning to TRBD1. The CDR3 covers 14 residues. Germline V gene sequence: CDR1 SGHRS, CDR2 YFSETQ. The V and J ends lost 4 bases and 3 bases, in that order; junction bases with no gene match: 4. The CDR3 region is CASSRGQGDTEAFF. The CDR3 bases are TGCGCCAGCAGCCGGGGACAGGGCGACACTGAAGCTTTCTTT.

This clone has more than one count but fewer than ten. The CDR3 DNA reads TGTGCCAGCAGTTTGTACACGGGACAGCGGGATGGCTACACCTTC. Translating gives CASSLYTGQRDGYTF. The chain recombines TRBV27 with TRBJ1-2; 7 nucleotides match TRBD1. Trimming took 3 bases from V and 6 from J; bases not matched to a gene: 10. Germline lookup yields CDR1 MNHEY and CDR2 SMNVEV (reference sequence). The CDR3 contains 15 residues.

CDR3 region: CASSPGRSTDTQYF. CDR3 DNA sequence: TGTGCCAGCTCACCGGGGCGGAGCACAGATACGCAGTATTTT. The rearrangement uses TRBV18 and TRBJ2-3; tentatively, D is TRBD1 (5 bases). Germline V lookup: CDR1 KGHSH, CDR2 LQKENI. The V end was cut by 3 bases, the J end by 0 bases, with 7 bases between. This CDR3 contains 14 residues. Full variable domain (rest looked up from reference TRBV18 and TRBJ2-3): NAGVMQNPRHLVRRRGQEARLRCSPMKGHSHVYWYRQLPEEGLKFMVYLQKENIIDESGMPKERFSAEFPKEGPSILRIQQVVRGDSAAYFCASSPGRSTDTQYFGPGTRLTVL.

V and J are TRBV28 and TRBJ1-3, with 9 bases lining up with TRBD1. The CDR3 extends over 17 amino acids. Per the germline V gene, CDR1 is MDHEN and CDR2 is SYDVKM. J lost 0 bases, V lost 5 bases, and 8 bases had no gene match. The CDR3 DNA reads TGTGCCAGCAGTCAAGGGACAGGGTCCAGCTCTGGAAACACCATATATTTT. Protein sequence: CASSQGTGSSSGNTIYF.

The chain has TRBV5-4 and TRBJ1-1, with D possibly TRBD1 on 5 matching bases. The germline V gene encodes CDR1 SGHNT and CDR2 YYREEE (reference sequence). The CDR3 has 16 amino acids. The ends were cut back, 0 bases at V and 2 bases at J, with 14 bases in the middle. DNA of the CDR3: TGTGCCAGCAGCTTGGGGGGGAGGGCAGGTAACACTGAAGCTTTCTTT. Amino acid sequence: CASSLGGRAGNTEAFF.

The genes are TRBV28 and TRBJ2-2; possible D gene TRBD2, 7 bases. With 6 bases removed from V and 9 bases from J, the gap between germline ends came to 20 bases. The CDR3 consists of 15 residues. The germline CDR1 and CDR2 sequences are MDHEN and SYDVKM. CDR3 in DNA: TGTGCCAGCAGCCCCCGGGGGGCAATGGGTCGGGAGCTGTTTTTT. Residues: CASSPRGAMGRELFF.

The gene calls are TRBV3-1 (or the pseudogene TRBV3-2) and TRBJ2-5, with 7 bases matching TRBD1. CDR3 length: 15 amino acids. The V and J ends lost 1 base and 4 bases, in that order; junction bases with no gene match: 6. Germline assignment: CDR1 LGHDT and CDR2 YNNKEL (reference sequence). In DNA, the CDR3 is TGTGCCAGCAGCCAAGGGACAGGAGGAGCAGAGACCCAGTACTTC. This encodes CASSQGTGGAETQYF.

This clone was counted once. The chain uses TRBV5-1 and TRBJ1-1; TRBD1 matches at 9 bases. V was pared by 1 base and J by 2 bases, with 6 bases of the junction left unmatched. The germline CDR1 and CDR2 sequences are SGHRS and YFSETQ. CDR3 length: 16 residues. The CDR3 protein is CASSLRTGAKNTEAFF. CDR3 DNA sequence: TGCGCCAGCAGCTTGCGGACAGGGGCAAAAAACACTGAAGCTTTCTTT. The full variable domain, in which reference TRBV5-1 and TRBJ1-1 provide the parts outside the CDR3, is KAGVTQTPRYLIKTRGQQVTLSCSPISGHRSVSWYQQTPGQGLQFLFEYFSETQRNKGNFPGRFSGRQFSNSRSEMNVSTLELGDSALYLCASSLRTGAKNTEAFFGQGTRLTVV.

This chain connects TRBV19 to TRBJ1-2; a weak D match, TRBD1 (5 bases). The ends were cut back, 7 bases at V and 8 bases at J, with 23 bases in the middle. Per germline, CDR1 LNHDA and CDR2 SQIVND (reference sequence). CDR3 length: 15 residues. The CDR3 coding sequence is TGTGCCAGTACTCAATCCCCAGGGATGTCTTGGGGCTACACCTTC. Translation gives CASTQSPGMSWGYTF.

Comment on this clone: At one end the junction does not follow the germline gene, possibly because of a read error. The chain has TRBV6-2 or TRBV6-3 and TRBJ2-7, with D maybe TRBD2 (6 bases). Per germline, CDR1 MNHEY and CDR2 SVGEGT. The CDR3 extends over 15 amino acids. CDR3 loop: CASSYLKGLSHEQYF. For the CDR3, the DNA is TGTGCCAGCAGTTACTTGAAGGGACTCTCCCACGAGCAGTACTTC.

This rearrangement joins TRBV2 to TRBJ1-4, with D maybe TRBD1 (5 bases). The germline CDR1 and CDR2 sequences are SNHLY and FYNNEI. Between the trimmed V and J ends, which lost 1 base and 4 bases, there was a span of 7 bases. There are 14 residues in the CDR3. CDR3 region: CASSEGQYNEKLFF. The CDR3 DNA reads TGTGCCAGCAGTGAAGGACAGTATAATGAAAAACTGTTTTTT.

The chain recombines TRBV10-1 with TRBJ1-2; 7 positions match TRBD1. The V gene end was trimmed by 4 bases and the J gene end by 7 bases; junction bases not matched to a gene: 6. CDR1 is WNHNN and CDR2 is SYGVQD in the germline V gene (reference sequence). The CDR3 has 13 amino acids. The CDR3 DNA is TGCGCCAGCAGTGTCAAACAGGGGTCTGGCTACACCTTC. Its protein is CASSVKQGSGYTF.

The gene calls are TRBV19 and TRBJ2-6; D is perhaps TRBD2 (7 bases). From germline, CDR1 is LNHDA and CDR2 SQIVND (reference sequence). The CDR3 sequence is 19 residues long. Trimming removed 3 bases at V and 0 bases at J, with 18 bases between. Here the CDR3 DNA reads TGTGCCAGTAGTATGGGTTGGGGGGGACACTCCTCTGGGGCCAACGTCCTGACTTTC. Protein: CASSMGWGGHSSGANVLTF.

The chain couples TRBV5-6 to TRBJ1-4, with 7 bases matching TRBD1. Trimming removed 2 bases from V and 0 bases from J; junction bases left unmatched: 7. CDR1 is SGHDT, CDR2 YYEEEE, per germline. This CDR3 contains 17 residues. The CDR3 region has the DNA TGTGCCAGCAGCTTTGGGACAGCTTATTCAACTAATGAAAAACTGTTTTTT. Amino acids: CASSFGTAYSTNEKLFF.

The V and J genes are TRBV20-1 and TRBJ1-2, with a possible D match to TRBD1 (5 bases). The CDR3 loop spans 11 amino acids. With 3 bases removed from V and 8 bases from J, the gap between germline ends came to 10 bases. Germline-derived CDR1 and CDR2 are DFQATT and SNEGSKA (reference sequence). CDR3 sequence reads: CSASTGDGYTF. CDR3 coding DNA: TGCAGTGCTAGTACAGGAGACGGCTACACCTTC.

Details on this clone: Sequence at one end of the junction differs from germline and may be a read error. The CDR3 is CASSLGRGVGGSPLHF. CDR3 in DNA: TGTGCTAGCAGCTTGGGCCGGGGGGTAGGAGGTTCACCCCTCCACTTT. The chain joins TRBV7-7 to TRBJ1-6; perhaps TRBD1 as D (5 bases). Germline V gene lookup returns CDR1 SSHAT and CDR2 FNYEAQ (reference sequence). The CDR3 is 16 residues long.